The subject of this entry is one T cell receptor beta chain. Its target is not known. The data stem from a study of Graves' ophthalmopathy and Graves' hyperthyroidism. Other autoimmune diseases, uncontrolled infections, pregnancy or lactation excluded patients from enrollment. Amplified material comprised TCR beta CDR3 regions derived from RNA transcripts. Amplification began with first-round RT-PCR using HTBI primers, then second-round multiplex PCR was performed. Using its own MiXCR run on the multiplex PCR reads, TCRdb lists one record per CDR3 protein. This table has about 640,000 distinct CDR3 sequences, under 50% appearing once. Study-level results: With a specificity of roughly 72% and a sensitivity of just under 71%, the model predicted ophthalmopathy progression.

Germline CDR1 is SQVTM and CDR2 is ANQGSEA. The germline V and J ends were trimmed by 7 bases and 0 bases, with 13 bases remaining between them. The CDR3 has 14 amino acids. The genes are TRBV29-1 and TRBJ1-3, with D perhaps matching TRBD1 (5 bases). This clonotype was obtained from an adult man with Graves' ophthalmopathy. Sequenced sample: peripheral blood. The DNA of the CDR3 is TGCAGCGCAGGGACTCCAGTCTCTGGAAACACCATATATTTT. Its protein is CSAGTPVSGNTIYF.